This T cell receptor beta chain stems from a study of T cells in Graves' hyperthyroidism and ophthalmopathy. This clonotype was seen more than once but under ten times. CDR1 MDHEN and CDR2 SYDVKM come from the germline V gene. Trimming removed 8 bases from V and 2 bases from J; junction bases left unmatched: 10. This CDR3 comprises 16 residues. Regions amplified from RNA transcripts were the TCR beta CDR3 regions. A first-round RT-PCR of the TCR CDR3 used the HTBI primer set. TCRdb processed the multiplex PCR reads anew with MiXCR; each CDR3 protein has one entry. Here the sample spans around 600,000 distinct CDR3 sequences, roughly 15% being singletons.

The material sequenced was blood. The V and J genes are TRBV28 and TRBJ2-3; the match to TRBD1 covers 10 bases. The sequence was collected from a woman aged 40-49 years with Graves' ophthalmopathy. The CDR3 nucleotides are TGTGCCAGCCGGGGGGACAGGGGTATTAACACAGATACGCAGTATTTT. Amino acids: CASRGDRGINTDTQYF.